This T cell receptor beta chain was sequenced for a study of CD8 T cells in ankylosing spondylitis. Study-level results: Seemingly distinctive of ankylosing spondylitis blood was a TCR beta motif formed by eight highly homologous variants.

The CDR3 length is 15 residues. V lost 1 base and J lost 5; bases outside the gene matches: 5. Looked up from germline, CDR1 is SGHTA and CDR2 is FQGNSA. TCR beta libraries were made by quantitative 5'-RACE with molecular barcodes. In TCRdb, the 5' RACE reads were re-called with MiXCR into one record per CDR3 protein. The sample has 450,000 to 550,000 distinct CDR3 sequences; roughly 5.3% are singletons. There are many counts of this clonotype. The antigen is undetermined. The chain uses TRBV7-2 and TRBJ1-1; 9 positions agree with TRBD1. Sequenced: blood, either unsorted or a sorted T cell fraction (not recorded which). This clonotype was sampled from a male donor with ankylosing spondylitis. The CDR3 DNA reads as TGTGCCAGCAGCTTAGAGTGGACAGGGGAGACTGAAGCTTTCTTT. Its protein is CASSLEWTGETEAFF.